Each of the 7 T cell receptor beta chains below was sequenced from the same sample in a study of shared clonotypes between healthy human individuals. Sequencing used immunoSEQ multiplex PCR; TCRdb keeps in-frame clones, though not all of them. The sample records about 550,000 clones, nearly 97% being singletons. Positive CCR7 selection of CD45RO-negative cells yielded the naive CD8 cells, and terminally differentiated effector memory CD45RA+ cells were excluded. Sequenced material: naive CD8+ T cells sorted from blood. The origin of the receptors is a woman between 25 and 40 years old in good health.

Notes on this clone: Other DNA sequences in this sample translate to the same CDR3. V usage is TRBV19 and J usage is TRBJ1-5; 9 nucleotides line up with TRBD1. Germline lookup yields CDR1 LNHDA and CDR2 SQIVND (reference sequence). V was clipped by 3 bases and J by 6 bases; unmatched bases: 3. CDR3 length equals 14 residues. Written as DNA, the CDR3 is TGTGCCAGTAGTATTCGGGACAGGGCTCAGCCCCAGCATTTT. It is translated as CASSIRDRAQPQHF.

This sequence joins TRBV13 and TRBJ2-2; 10 bases fit TRBD2. The CDR3 has 16 residues. V trimming: 4 bases; J trimming: 7 bases; junction bases outside the gene matches: 9. Germline V gene data show CDR1 as PRHDT and CDR2 as FYEKMQ (reference sequence). Written as DNA, the CDR3 is TGTGCCAGCAGCTCCCCGCTAGCGGGAGCAAACGGGGAGCTGTTTTTT. It is translated as CASSSPLAGANGELFF.

The rearrangement uses TRBV13 and TRBJ2-3; 13 nucleotides line up with TRBD2. Germline lookup yields CDR1 PRHDT and CDR2 FYEKMQ (reference sequence). Germline trimming cut 3 bases from V and 2 bases from J; bases unmatched to any gene: 14. The CDR3 is made up of 20 amino acids. CDR3 region: CASSFHLLAGGQLATDTQYF. CDR3 DNA: TGTGCCAGCAGCTTCCATTTACTAGCGGGAGGGCAATTAGCCACAGATACGCAGTATTTT.

The chain couples TRBV11-2 to TRBJ2-7; 7 nucleotides align to TRBD1. Germline V CDR1 and CDR2: SGHAT, FQNNGV. The ends lost 5 bases at V and 1 base at J; junction bases unmatched: 14. This CDR3 has 17 amino acids. For the CDR3, the DNA is TGTGCCAGCAGCACTTCTTCTACAGGGGCAGGGTCCTACGAGCAGTACTTC. Its protein is CASSTSSTGAGSYEQYF.

The chain employs TRBV7-8 and TRBJ1-5; perhaps TRBD1 as D (5 bases). V was clipped by 5 bases and J by 3 bases, with 14 bases between them. The CDR3 runs 15 residues. Germline V CDR1 and CDR2: SGHVS, FQNEAQ. CDR3 protein: CASSPLPGPNQPQHF. CDR3 bases: TGTGCCAGCAGCCCACTACCGGGGCCCAATCAGCCCCAGCATTTT.

This sequence joins TRBV29-1 and TRBJ2-7, with 12 nucleotides matching TRBD2. Trimming removed 0 bases from V and 1 base from J; junction bases left unmatched: 4. CDR1 is SQVTM, CDR2 ANQGSEA, per germline. The length of the CDR3 is 16 residues. CDR3 sequence reads: CSVEDKTSGRSYEQYF. The CDR3 DNA sequence: TGCAGCGTTGAAGATAAGACTAGCGGGAGATCCTACGAGCAGTACTTC.

The V and J genes are TRBV27 and TRBJ2-3; tentative D call: TRBD2 (6 bases). This CDR3 is built from 13 residues. Trimming cost V 7 bases and J 1 base, with 9 bases left between them. Germline values: CDR1 MNHEY, CDR2 SMNVEV (reference sequence). This chain's CDR3 is CASNGGGTDTQYF. The CDR3 DNA sequence: TGTGCCAGCAACGGGGGAGGCACAGATACGCAGTATTTT.